This TCR beta chain was retrieved from a study of monozygotic twins with inflammatory bowel disease. General study results and limits: Repertoire similarity was not found to differ between concordant and discordant twins, possibly from limited power. T cell subtypes were not distinguishable in this analysis. Nothing supported a single strong signal or clonotype that was associated with IBD.

The CDR3 has 18 residues. Germline CDR1 reads MNHEY; CDR2 reads SVGAGI. Turning to this clonotype: Its antigen remains unidentified.

The authors used approximately 3,300 ng of total RNA per TCR library. TCRdb processed the 5' RACE reads again and assigns one entry to each CDR3 protein, with no DNA. The sample table sets out some 170,000 distinct CDR3 sequences. V and J are TRBV6-5 and TRBJ2-6; TCRdb lists TRBD1, though no DNA is available to test this call. The sequenced material came from blood. The TCR sequence derives from a human donor with ulcerative colitis or Crohn's disease, or a healthy co-twin of an affected twin (not recorded which). This CDR3 is CASSPLGGNAAGANVLTF.